This entry lists 30 T cell receptor beta chains sequenced from one sample in a study of cytomegalovirus exposure and HLA in healthy donors. Both 60 Vbeta primers and 13 Jbeta primers went into the PCR. The repertoire was sequenced with immunoSEQ multiplex PCR; TCRdb's copy has only in-frame clones and lacks some. The data contain roughly 89,000 clones, roughly 63% of them singletons. The sequencing input was PBMCs. The receptor source for this set is a woman aged 45-60 years in good health and CMV-seropositive.

V usage is TRBV7-8 and J usage is TRBJ2-1; perhaps TRBD1 as D (6 bases). The germline V and J ends were trimmed by 5 bases and 0 bases, with 11 bases remaining between them. In germline, CDR1 is SGHVS, CDR2 FQNEAQ. The CDR3 length is 15 residues. The DNA for the CDR3 is TGTGCCAGCAGCCACCTCAGGGGCTCCTACAATGAGCAGTTCTTC. Its protein is CASSHLRGSYNEQFF.

The chain couples TRBV6-1 to TRBJ2-1; tentatively, D is TRBD2 (6 bases). Looked up from germline, CDR1 is MNHNS and CDR2 is SASEGT. V lost 3 bases to trimming and J lost 4 bases, with 10 bases between them. The length of the CDR3 is 14 residues. The CDR3: CASSEASEYNEQFF. In DNA form, the CDR3 reads TGTGCCAGCAGTGAGGCTAGCGAGTACAATGAGCAGTTCTTC.

This clone was seen a handful of times. DNA of the CDR3: TGCGCCAGCAGCCAAGATGGCCTAGCGGGGGTTGGCTGGAATGAGCAGTTCTTC. Protein product: CASSQDGLAGVGWNEQFF. This chain links TRBV4-1 with TRBJ2-1, with 10 bases identical to TRBD2. Germline CDR1 is MGHRA and CDR2 is YSYEKL. The V and J ends lost 0 bases and 7 bases, in that order; junction bases with no gene match: 12. The CDR3 extends over 18 amino acids.

J is TRBJ2-2 and V is TRBV9, with 10 bases identical to TRBD1. CDR3 length equals 16 residues. The J segment lost 7 bases and the V segment lost 4 bases, leaving 10 bases of the junction unmatched. Per the germline V gene, CDR1 is SGDLS and CDR2 is YYNGEE. For the CDR3, the DNA is TGTGCCAGCAGCTTGACCGGGACAGGGGTCAGCGGGGAGCTGTTTTTT. Translation gives CASSLTGTGVSGELFF. The entire variable domain, with the rest obtained from reference TRBV9 and TRBJ2-2, is as follows: DSGVTQTPKHLITATGQRVTLRCSPRSGDLSVYWYQQSLDQGLQFLIQYYNGEERAKGNILERFSAQQFPDLHSELNLSSLELGDSALYFCASSLTGTGVSGELFFGEGSRLTVL.

In its sample, this clone was seen a few times. The chain carries TRBV6-5 and TRBJ2-7; possibly TRBD1 for D (6 bases). Per germline, CDR1 MNHEY and CDR2 SVGAGI. The CDR3 extends over 13 amino acids. V lost 6 bases and J 1 base, leaving 10 bases between the germline ends. The CDR3 region is CASSIGQSYEQYF. Here the CDR3 DNA reads TGTGCCAGCAGCATTGGACAGTCCTACGAGCAGTACTTC.

The V call is TRBV7-9, the J call TRBJ2-5, with TRBD2 as a possible D gene (6 bases). Near its end, the DNA agrees better with TRBJ2-7, so the J call may be wrong. The CDR3 is 16 amino acids. The V gene's germline CDR1 is SEHNR and CDR2 FQNEAQ (reference sequence). The CDR3 loop reads CASSLVGIAASYEQYF. The CDR3 nucleotides read TGTGCCAGCAGCTTAGTGGGAATAGCGGCATCCTACGAGCAGTACTTC.

The chain has TRBV30 and TRBJ1-2, with TRBD1 identical over 11 bases. This CDR3 comprises 15 residues. Per the germline V gene, CDR1 is GTSNPN and CDR2 is SVGIG (reference sequence). V trimming: 4 bases; J trimming: 7 bases; junction bases outside the gene matches: 11. CDR3 in DNA: TGTGCCTGGACCTCGGGGACAGGGGGTGGTACTGGCTACACCTTC. It yields the protein CAWTSGTGGGTGYTF.

This clone was seen a handful of times. V gene TRBV13 combines with J gene TRBJ2-1, with TRBD2 matching 9 bases. In germline, CDR1 is PRHDT, CDR2 FYEKMQ (reference sequence). The CDR3 runs 17 residues. After removal of 5 bases from V and 2 bases from J, the junction contained 10 bases not matched to a gene. DNA for the CDR3: TGTGCCAGCAGCCGATCTCAAGCGGGGGGACCCTACAATGAGCAGTTCTTC. Translated: CASSRSQAGGPYNEQFF. The entire variable domain, with the rest obtained from reference TRBV13 and TRBJ2-1, is as follows: AAGVIQSPRHLIKEKRETATLKCYPIPRHDTVYWYQQGPGQDPQFLISFYEKMQSDKGSIPDRFSAQQFSDYHSELNMSSLELGDSALYFCASSRSQAGGPYNEQFFGPGTRLTVL.

V gene TRBV15 combines with J gene TRBJ2-5; 9 bases line up with TRBD2. The CDR3 covers 20 residues. The germline V gene encodes CDR1 LNHNV and CDR2 YYDKDF (reference sequence). J lost 5 bases, V lost 0 bases, and 19 bases had no gene match. CDR3 bases: TGTGCCACCAGCAGAGATAGAACGGGTAGCGGGGGCGTAATCCCGGAGACCCAGTACTTC. The encoded protein is CATSRDRTGSGGVIPETQYF.

This clone was found a few times. CDR3 in amino acids: CASSFATARSYNEQFF. CDR3 sequence (DNA): TGTGCCAGCAGTTTTGCCACAGCCCGCTCCTACAATGAGCAGTTCTTC. The chain uses TRBV28 and TRBJ2-1; D gene uncertain. Germline V lookup: CDR1 MDHEN, CDR2 SYDVKM. CDR3 length equals 16 residues. Trimming left V 3 bases short and J 0 bases short, with 12 bases between.

CDR3 region: CASSRQGAPSLSYGYTF. The CDR3 region has the DNA TGTGCCAGCAGCCGACAGGGGGCGCCGAGTTTATCCTATGGCTACACCTTC. The chain carries TRBV7-9 and TRBJ1-2, with 10 nucleotides matching TRBD1. This CDR3 is built from 17 residues. Germline CDR1 reads SEHNR; CDR2 reads FQNEAQ (reference sequence). V lost 5 bases to trimming and J lost 4 bases; unmatched junction nucleotides: 13.

The chain combines TRBV6-5 with TRBJ1-1, with 8 bases fitting TRBD1. CDR3 length: 14 amino acids. Germline assignment: CDR1 MNHEY and CDR2 SVGAGI. V lost 6 bases to trimming and J lost 4 bases; unmatched junction nucleotides: 7. The CDR3 DNA is TGTGCCAGCAGAAGCTATGACAGGGGCACTGAAGCTTTCTTT. This codes for CASRSYDRGTEAFF.

V is TRBV5-1 and J is TRBJ2-3; TRBD2 matches at 10 bases. After removal of 6 bases from V and 4 bases from J, the junction contained 8 bases not matched to a gene. The CDR3 sequence is 15 residues long. CDR1 SGHRS and CDR2 YFSETQ come from the germline V gene. Here the CDR3 reads CASTERGGLADTQYF. The CDR3 DNA reads as TGCGCCAGCACTGAGCGGGGGGGCCTGGCAGATACGCAGTATTTT.

This chain uses TRBV5-1 with TRBJ2-3, with TRBD1 matching over 7 bases. CDR3 length: 14 residues. Germline V gene sequence: CDR1 SGHRS, CDR2 YFSETQ. V shed 5 bases, J shed 1 base, and the junction held 4 bases outside the gene matches. DNA of the CDR3: TGCGCCAGCAGAGACAGGGTAGGCACAGATACGCAGTATTTT. This translates into CASRDRVGTDTQYF.

The rearrangement links TRBV9 to TRBJ2-7, with D perhaps TRBD2 (6 bases). Germline CDR1 SGDLS, CDR2 YYNGEE. The CDR3 spans 13 residues. Trimming removed 6 bases from V and 4 bases from J, with 14 bases in between. The CDR3 sequence is CASTPGDGYEQYF. The CDR3 coding sequence is TGTGCCAGCACACCGGGGGACGGGTACGAGCAGTACTTC.

J is TRBJ2-7 and V is TRBV4-3; TRBD1 agrees at 8 bases. The germline V gene has CDR1 LGHNA and CDR2 YSLEER. There are 14 residues in the CDR3. With 1 base clipped from V and 3 bases from J, the junction kept 2 bases outside the gene matches. For the CDR3, the DNA is TGCGCCAGCAGCCAAGTACAGGGGGACTACGAGCAGTACTTC. Protein: CASSQVQGDYEQYF.

V usage is TRBV6-5 and J usage is TRBJ1-6; D might be TRBD1 (5 bases). This CDR3 contains 15 residues. Germline CDR1 and CDR2: MNHEY and SVGAGI. Trimming stripped 0 bases from V and 8 bases from J, with 11 bases between. The CDR3 nucleotides are TGTGCCAGCAGTTACTCAGGGGTTTTAGATTCACCCCTCCACTTT. It codes for CASSYSGVLDSPLHF.

The genes are TRBV2 and TRBJ2-6; 12 bases line up with TRBD1. The CDR3 has 18 amino acids. The J segment lost 1 base and the V segment lost 3 bases, leaving 4 bases of the junction unmatched. CDR1 is SNHLY and CDR2 is FYNNEI in the germline V gene. In DNA form, the CDR3 reads TGTGCCAGCAGTGATAAGGGACAGGGGGCTTCTGGGGCCAACGTCCTGACTTTC. Translating it yields CASSDKGQGASGANVLTF.

This clone has just a few counts. The chain employs TRBV27 and TRBJ1-2; a possible D gene is TRBD1 (5 bases). Germline CDR1 MNHEY, CDR2 SMNVEV (reference sequence). This CDR3 comprises 13 residues. The V gene lost 8 bases and the J gene lost 6 bases, with 16 bases spanning the gap. The CDR3 sequence is CASFGGGGNGYTF. The CDR3 DNA is TGTGCCAGCTTCGGGGGTGGGGGAAATGGCTACACCTTC.

The gene calls are TRBV27 and TRBJ1-4, with D hard to call. This CDR3 spans 16 amino acids. CDR1 and CDR2 (germline): MNHEY, SMNVEV (reference sequence). V was pared by 8 bases and J by 5 bases, with 21 bases between. The CDR3 is CASAGGVAAANEKLFF. The CDR3 nucleotides read TGTGCCAGCGCCGGTGGAGTGGCGGCCGCAAATGAAAAACTGTTTTTT.

This clone was seen a handful of times. This chain joins TRBV9 and TRBJ2-7; 7 bases line up with TRBD2. With V trimmed by 0 bases and J by 3 bases, 3 bases remained unmatched. This CDR3 has 14 residues. Germline V lookup: CDR1 SGDLS, CDR2 YYNGEE. The CDR3 nucleotides are TGTGCCAGCAGCGTAGGCTCTAGCGGCTACGAGCAGTACTTC. It translates to CASSVGSSGYEQYF.

The chain uses TRBV13 and TRBJ2-1; D unclear. The V and J ends lost 0 bases and 6 bases respectively, with 6 bases between them. Germline values: CDR1 PRHDT, CDR2 FYEKMQ (reference sequence). The CDR3 loop spans 13 amino acids. This CDR3 reads CASSLGRFNEQFF. For the CDR3, the DNA is TGTGCCAGCAGCTTAGGCCGTTTCAATGAGCAGTTCTTC. Full variable domain (missing parts from reference TRBV13 and TRBJ2-1): AAGVIQSPRHLIKEKRETATLKCYPIPRHDTVYWYQQGPGQDPQFLISFYEKMQSDKGSIPDRFSAQQFSDYHSELNMSSLELGDSALYFCASSLGRFNEQFFGPGTRLTVL.

This rearrangement joins TRBV29-1 to TRBJ1-1, with TRBD1 identical over 7 bases. Germline CDR1 is SQVTM and CDR2 is ANQGSEA. This CDR3 is 13 amino acids long. After removal of 4 bases from V and 7 bases from J, the junction contained 9 bases not matched to a gene. CDR3 in DNA: TGCAGCGTTGTCGGGACAGTACTTAGTGAAGCTTTCTTT. Its protein is CSVVGTVLSEAFF.

As to this clone: Different DNA sequences within this sample yield the same CDR3. V is TRBV18 and J is TRBJ2-7; D gene uncertain. Germline lookup yields CDR1 KGHSH and CDR2 LQKENI. The CDR3 loop spans 14 amino acids. The V end lost 3 bases, the J end lost 0 bases, and 9 bases lay between the germline ends. CDR3: CASSPGLLSYEQYF. The CDR3 bases are TGTGCCAGCTCACCTGGCCTCCTCTCCTACGAGCAGTACTTC.

The genes are TRBV5-3 and TRBJ1-6; 11 bases fit TRBD1. TRBV5-3 is classed as an ORF, of uncertain function. This CDR3 is built from 20 residues. J was trimmed by 5 bases and V by 0 bases; bases with no gene match: 13. CDR3 in amino acids: CARSLAAGQGDPTDNSPLHF. DNA of the CDR3: TGTGCCAGAAGCTTGGCCGCGGGACAGGGGGACCCTACGGATAATTCACCCCTCCACTTT.

The chain's CDR3 is CASSRDREETQYF. The CDR3 DNA follows: TGTGCCAGCTCAAGGGACAGGGAAGAGACCCAGTACTTC. This chain uses TRBV18 with TRBJ2-5; 9 bases agree with TRBD1. J was trimmed by 3 bases and V by 5 bases; bases with no gene match: 1. The CDR3 is 13 amino acids. Per the germline V gene, CDR1 is KGHSH and CDR2 is LQKENI.

This chain connects TRBV9 to TRBJ2-3; possible D gene TRBD2, 6 bases. V was shortened by 3 bases and J by 4 bases, with 12 bases between the two germline ends. The germline gives CDR1 SGDLS, CDR2 YYNGEE. This CDR3 has 14 amino acids. CDR3 sequence reads: CASSDGGGADTQYF. CDR3 DNA: TGTGCCAGCAGCGATGGAGGCGGGGCAGATACGCAGTATTTT.

This clone was recorded only once. The rearrangement uses TRBV6-5 and TRBJ1-1, with a tentative D call TRBD1 (5 bases). Germline-derived CDR1 and CDR2 are MNHEY and SVGAGI. This CDR3 has 14 residues. Deletions cut 7 bases from V and 6 bases from J, with 18 bases between. The CDR3 region is CASTLLGGDAEAFF. The CDR3 DNA sequence: TGTGCCAGCACCTTACTCGGGGGAGACGCTGAAGCTTTCTTT.

The CDR3 spells CSVHPGGQGTEAFF. Here the CDR3 DNA reads TGCAGCGTCCACCCTGGGGGACAGGGCACTGAAGCTTTCTTT. The chain couples TRBV29-1 to TRBJ1-1; 9 nucleotides align to TRBD1. CDR3 size: 14 residues. J lost 4 bases, V lost 6 bases, and 9 bases had no gene match. The V gene's germline CDR1 is SQVTM and CDR2 ANQGSEA.

This clone appeared once. The chain employs TRBV19 and TRBJ2-5; 10 bases match TRBD1. CDR3 size: 17 residues. V lost 8 bases and J lost 13; bases outside the gene matches: 25. CDR1 and CDR2 from the germline V gene are LNHDA and SQIVND (reference sequence). CDR3 nucleotides: TGTGCCAGTTCGAGGAATGGAGGGGGGACAGGGGAGGTACGGCGGTACTTC. Amino acid sequence: CASSRNGGGTGEVRRYF.